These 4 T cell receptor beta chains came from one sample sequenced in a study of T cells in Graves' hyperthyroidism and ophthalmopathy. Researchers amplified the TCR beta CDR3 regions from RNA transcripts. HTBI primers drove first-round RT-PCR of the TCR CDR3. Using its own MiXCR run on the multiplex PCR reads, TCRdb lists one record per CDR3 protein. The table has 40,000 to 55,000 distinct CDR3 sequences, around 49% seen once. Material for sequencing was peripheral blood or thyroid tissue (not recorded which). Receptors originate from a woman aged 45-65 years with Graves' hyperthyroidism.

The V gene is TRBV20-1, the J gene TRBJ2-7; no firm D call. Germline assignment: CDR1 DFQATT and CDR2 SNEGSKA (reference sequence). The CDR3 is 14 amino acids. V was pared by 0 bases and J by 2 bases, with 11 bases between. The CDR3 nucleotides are TGCAGTGCTAGAGATCGTGGCAGGCCCTACGAGCAGTACTTC. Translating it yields CSARDRGRPYEQYF.

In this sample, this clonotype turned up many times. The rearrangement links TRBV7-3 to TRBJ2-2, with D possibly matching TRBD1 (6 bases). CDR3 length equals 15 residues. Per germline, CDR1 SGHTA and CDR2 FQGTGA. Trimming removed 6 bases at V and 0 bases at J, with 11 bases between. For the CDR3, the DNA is TGTGCCAGCAGTAGTAGACAGGCGAACACCGGGGAGCTGTTTTTT. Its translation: CASSSRQANTGELFF. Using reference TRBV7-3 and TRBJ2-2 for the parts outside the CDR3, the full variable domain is GAGVSQTPSNKVTEKGKYVELRCDPISGHTALYWYRQSLGQGPEFLIYFQGTGAADDSGLPNDRFFAVRPEGSVSTLKIQRTERGDSAVYLCASSSRQANTGELFFGEGSRLTVL.

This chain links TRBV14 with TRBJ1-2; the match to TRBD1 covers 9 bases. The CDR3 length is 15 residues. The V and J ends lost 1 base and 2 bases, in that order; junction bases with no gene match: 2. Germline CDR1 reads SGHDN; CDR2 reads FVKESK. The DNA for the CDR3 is TGTGCCAGCAGCCAAGTACAGGGGGCGAACTATGGCTACACCTTC. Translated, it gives CASSQVQGANYGYTF.

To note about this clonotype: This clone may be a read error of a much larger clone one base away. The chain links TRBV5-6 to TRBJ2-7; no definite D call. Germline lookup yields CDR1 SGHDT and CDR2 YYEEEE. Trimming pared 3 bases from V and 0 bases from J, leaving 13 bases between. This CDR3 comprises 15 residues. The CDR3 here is CASSYRGPSSYEQYF. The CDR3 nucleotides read TGTGCCAGCAGCTACCGCGGACCTAGCTCCTACGAGCAGTACTTC.